The 31 T cell receptor beta chains below were found in one sample sequenced in a study of T cells in Graves' hyperthyroidism and ophthalmopathy (dated by TCRdb to the late 2010s). The library came from multiplex PCR. The sequencer was an Illumina HiSeq 2000. Amplification of TCR beta CDR3 regions was carried out from RNA transcripts. The first round of RT-PCR for the TCR CDR3 was performed with the HTBI primer set and the Qiagen OneStep RT-PCR kit. The public sequencing data were trimmed at Q25 with fastp and processed into clonotypes with MiXCR by TCRdb, which kept only in-frame beta chains. All rows with the same CDR3 protein become a single entry with the most common DNA and genes. This sample comprises fewer than 800,000 distinct CDR3 sequences, about a sixth of them detected only once. In total, the top ten clones hold 8.4% of the sample. Specimen: blood. The source of these receptors is a man between 18 and 35 years old with Graves' hyperthyroidism.

There are a few counts of this clonotype. V and J are TRBV19 and TRBJ2-5; 10 bases are shared with TRBD2. CDR3 length: 16 amino acids. After removal of 5 bases from V and 4 bases from J, the junction contained 10 bases not matched to a gene. Germline V CDR1 and CDR2: LNHDA, SQIVND (reference sequence). CDR3 sequence (DNA): TGTGCCAGTAGTGTGGCTAGCGGGAGTATGACAGAGACCCAGTACTTC. It specifies CASSVASGSMTETQYF.

Concerning this clonotype itself: Sequence at one end of the junction differs from germline and may be a read error. This rearrangement joins TRBV7-7 to TRBJ2-1; D remains ambiguous. The CDR3 contains 12 residues. The germline V gene encodes CDR1 SSHAT and CDR2 FNYEAQ (reference sequence). The CDR3 spells CASSITLGEQFF. DNA for the CDR3: TGTGCTAGCAGCATTACCTTGGGTGAGCAGTTCTTC.

This clonotype was found a few times. J is TRBJ1-5 and V is TRBV20-1; TRBD1 matches at 10 bases. From germline, CDR1 is DFQATT and CDR2 SNEGSKA (reference sequence). V was pared by 5 bases and J by 2 bases, with 15 bases of the junction left unmatched. The CDR3 contains 18 residues. CDR3 in DNA: TGCAGTGCTCGGGGACAGGGGAAGCGAGGTCGGGGCAATCAGCCCCAGCATTTT. This gives the protein CSARGQGKRGRGNQPQHF.

V and J are TRBV28 and TRBJ1-1, with a tentative D call TRBD1 (6 bases). This CDR3 region has 14 residues. CDR1 MDHEN and CDR2 SYDVKM come from the germline V gene. The V end lost 4 bases, the J end lost 4 bases, and 13 bases lay between the germline ends. CDR3 sequence: CASSSLEGGTEAFF. The CDR3 region has the DNA TGTGCCAGCAGTTCTCTAGAGGGGGGCACTGAAGCTTTCTTT.

This clonotype was seen repeatedly, ten times or more. J is TRBJ2-2 and V is TRBV2; TRBD2 matches 8 bases. Germline CDR1 is SNHLY and CDR2 is FYNNEI. There are 14 residues in the CDR3. J lost 7 bases, V lost 4 bases, and 5 bases had no gene match. CDR3 DNA sequence: TGTGCCAGCAGTGGAGCGGGAGTTGACGGGGAGCTGTTTTTT. Protein: CASSGAGVDGELFF.

The chain couples TRBV3-1 to TRBJ2-5; 11 bases line up with TRBD1. Germline V CDR1 and CDR2: LGHDT, YNNKEL (reference sequence). V lost 3 bases and J lost 5; bases outside the gene matches: 11. The CDR3 extends over 17 amino acids. Here the CDR3 reads CASSHLLNRDRGETQYF. As DNA, the CDR3 is TGTGCCAGCAGCCATTTACTTAACCGGGACAGGGGGGAGACCCAGTACTTC.

The chain links TRBV11-2 to TRBJ2-7, with D uncertain. The V end was cut by 5 bases, the J end by 5 bases, with 16 bases between. Germline V gene lookup returns CDR1 SGHAT and CDR2 FQNNGV. The CDR3 is 14 residues long. CDR3 residues: CASSPRTFADEQYF. In DNA, the CDR3 is TGTGCCAGCAGCCCACGAACTTTCGCGGACGAGCAGTACTTC.

This clonotype showed up just a few times. The gene calls are TRBV27 and TRBJ1-4; D gene ambiguous. This CDR3 comprises 14 residues. V gave up 5 bases and J gave up 2 bases, with 9 bases separating them. Germline V lookup: CDR1 MNHEY, CDR2 SMNVEV (reference sequence). In nucleotides, the CDR3 is TGTGCCAGCAGTCCAATATTTACTAATGAAAAACTGTTTTTT. This codes for CASSPIFTNEKLFF.

J is TRBJ2-7 and V is TRBV5-1; 8 bases match TRBD1. Unmatched junction bases numbered 6, after V lost 4 bases and J lost 3 bases. Germline V gene sequence: CDR1 SGHRS, CDR2 YFSETQ. The CDR3 sequence is 14 residues long. The CDR3 DNA reads as TGCGCCAGCAGCCAACGACAGGGGCTCTACGAGCAGTACTTC. It specifies CASSQRQGLYEQYF.

This clonotype occurred a few times. The genes are TRBV14 and TRBJ1-1; 7 bases line up with TRBD1. After removal of 3 bases from V and 1 base from J, the junction contained 8 bases not matched to a gene. The CDR3 spans 16 residues. Germline CDR1 SGHDN, CDR2 FVKESK. This CDR3 reads CASSQRRGRRNTEAFF. DNA of the CDR3: TGTGCCAGCAGCCAGCGTAGGGGGCGCAGGAACACTGAAGCTTTCTTT. Full variable domain (missing parts from reference TRBV14 and TRBJ1-1): EAGVTQFPSHSVIEKGQTVTLRCDPISGHDNLYWYRRVMGKEIKFLLHFVKESKQDESGMPNNRFLAERTGGTYSTLKVQPAELEDSGVYFCASSQRRGRRNTEAFFGQGTRLTVV.

This clonotype was counted between two and nine times. This chain uses TRBV6-2 or TRBV6-3 with TRBJ2-5; 9 nucleotides agree with TRBD2. Trimming at V came to 6 bases and at J to 2 bases, leaving 1 base not matched to a gene. The CDR3 is made up of 13 amino acids. The germline V gene has CDR1 MNHEY and CDR2 SVGEGT. Here the CDR3 reads CASRTSGQETQYF. In DNA form, the CDR3 reads TGTGCCAGCAGAACTAGCGGGCAAGAGACCCAGTACTTC.

This clonotype was seen repeatedly, ten times or more. The genes are TRBV28 and TRBJ2-1; tentative D call: TRBD2 (5 bases). The CDR3 has 15 residues. Germline V CDR1 and CDR2: MDHEN, SYDVKM. The germline V and J ends were trimmed by 1 base and 1 base, with 8 bases remaining between them. DNA of the CDR3: TGTGCCAGCAGTTTATCGGTAGCGTCCTACAATGAGCAGTTCTTC. Amino acid sequence: CASSLSVASYNEQFF.

The chain couples TRBV12-3 or TRBV12-4 to TRBJ1-5; D is possibly TRBD1 (5 bases). There are 14 residues in the CDR3. Trimming left V 7 bases short and J 0 bases short, with 10 bases between. The CDR3 protein is CASTRGGSNQPQHF. Written as DNA, the CDR3 is TGTGCCAGCACCCGCGGGGGTAGCAATCAGCCCCAGCATTTT.

This sequence joins TRBV19 and TRBJ2-7; possibly TRBD2 for D (6 bases). V was pared by 6 bases and J by 0 bases, with 12 bases between. The CDR3 is 14 residues long. The germline V gene encodes CDR1 LNHDA and CDR2 SQIVND (reference sequence). The CDR3 coding sequence is TGTGCCAGTAGCCGGGAGCGGGCCTCCTACGAGCAGTACTTC. It translates to CASSRERASYEQYF.

The chain links TRBV12-3 or TRBV12-4 to TRBJ2-3; D possibly corresponds to TRBD2 (6 bases). The CDR3 runs to 14 residues. Trimming took 7 bases from V and 4 from J, leaving 15 bases between them. CDR3 nucleotide sequence: TGTGCCAGCAACCGGGGCGGGGTCGCAGATACGCAGTATTTT. Protein: CASNRGGVADTQYF.

At least ten counts were recorded for this clonotype. The rearrangement joins TRBV27 to TRBJ2-7, with 9 nucleotides matching TRBD2. The ends lost 1 base at V and 5 bases at J; junction bases unmatched: 6. The CDR3 extends over 15 amino acids. CDR1 MNHEY and CDR2 SMNVEV come from the germline V gene (reference sequence). The CDR3 region is CASSLLAGGPNEQYF. The CDR3, as DNA: TGTGCCAGCAGTTTATTGGCGGGAGGGCCCAACGAGCAGTACTTC.

This clonotype has ten or more counts. The chain links TRBV20-1 to TRBJ2-7, with D perhaps TRBD1 or TRBD2 (5 bases each). The germline V gene encodes CDR1 DFQATT and CDR2 SNEGSKA (reference sequence). The V end was cut by 3 bases, the J end by 0 bases, with 12 bases between. There are 14 residues in the CDR3. The CDR3 coding sequence is TGCAGTGCTAGGAGGGGCGCAGGCTCCTACGAGCAGTACTTC. It specifies CSARRGAGSYEQYF.

Only a few counts were recorded for this clonotype. The chain employs TRBV28 and TRBJ2-5, with D possibly matching TRBD1 (6 bases). CDR1 MDHEN and CDR2 SYDVKM come from the germline V gene. The CDR3 is made up of 15 amino acids. Trimming removed 7 bases at V and 1 base at J, with 16 bases between. DNA of the CDR3: TGTGCCAGCACCTCCTTTGAGACAGGCCAAGAGACCCAGTACTTC. Protein product: CASTSFETGQETQYF.

This clonotype was observed at least ten times. The chain employs TRBV18 and TRBJ1-5; 7 nucleotides agree with TRBD1. CDR1 KGHSH and CDR2 LQKENI come from the germline V gene. There are 17 residues in the CDR3. After removal of 3 bases from V and 0 bases from J, the junction contained 8 bases not matched to a gene. CDR3 DNA: TGTGCCAGCTCACCCCGGGACAGAGCCGATAGCAATCAGCCCCAGCATTTT. Translating it yields CASSPRDRADSNQPQHF.

Many counts were recorded for this clonotype. The chain recombines TRBV28 with TRBJ2-4; TRBD1 is a possible D gene (5 bases). V was pared by 6 bases and J by 5 bases, with 8 bases between. The CDR3 contains 12 residues. Germline CDR1 MDHEN, CDR2 SYDVKM. The CDR3 region has the DNA TGTGCCAGCAGATCACAGGAAAACATTCAGTACTTC. This encodes CASRSQENIQYF.

This clonotype has a count of ten or more. The chain links TRBV12-3 or TRBV12-4 to TRBJ2-6; D is unresolved. CDR3 length: 16 residues. Trimming removed 6 bases from V and 3 bases from J, with 15 bases in between. The CDR3 DNA is TGTGCCAGCAGGAATACCCGAAGCCTTGGGGCCAACGTCCTGACTTTC. This codes for CASRNTRSLGANVLTF.

V and J are TRBV9 and TRBJ1-5; 8 bases line up with TRBD1. The CDR3 spans 14 residues. Germline lookup yields CDR1 SGDLS and CDR2 YYNGEE. V dropped 3 bases and J dropped 7; count of bases not matched to a gene: 6. The CDR3 protein is CASSAGGSGQPQHF. DNA of the CDR3: TGTGCCAGCAGCGCAGGGGGCTCGGGGCAGCCCCAGCATTTT.

This clonotype was counted a few times. The gene calls are TRBV6-1 and TRBJ1-3; no firm D call. The CDR3 is 13 amino acids. Germline CDR1 reads MNHNS; CDR2 reads SASEGT. With 7 bases removed from V and 0 bases from J, the gap between germline ends came to 7 bases. In nucleotides, the CDR3 is TGTGCCAGCATAGGCCGCTCTGGAAACACCATATATTTT. Its protein product is CASIGRSGNTIYF.

The rearrangement uses TRBV4-2 and TRBJ2-2; D tentatively fits TRBD1 or TRBD2 (5 bases each). Trimming removed 4 bases from V and 7 bases from J, with 16 bases in between. Germline V gene sequence: CDR1 LGHNA, CDR2 YNFKEQ. This CDR3 comprises 15 residues. Here the CDR3 DNA reads TGTGCCAGCAGCCCCCTGGGGGTAGATGGCGGGGAGCTGTTTTTT. It translates to CASSPLGVDGGELFF.

This rearrangement joins TRBV10-3 to TRBJ2-5, with TRBD1 identical over 7 bases. Unmatched junction bases numbered 8, after V lost 6 bases and J lost 4 bases. The CDR3 is 14 residues long. The germline V gene encodes CDR1 ENHRY and CDR2 SYGVKD. The CDR3 DNA sequence: TGTGCCATCAGGCCGGGGACAGAGGGAGAGACCCAGTACTTC. Its translation: CAIRPGTEGETQYF.

This clonotype showed up just a few times. The chain recombines TRBV7-9 with TRBJ2-3, with a weak D call TRBD2 (5 bases). V was shortened by 2 bases and J by 5 bases, with 11 bases between the two germline ends. This CDR3 contains 14 residues. The germline gives CDR1 SEHNR, CDR2 FQNEAQ (reference sequence). DNA for the CDR3: TGTGCCAGCAGCTTAAGGTTCGAGGGAGATACGCAGTATTTT. It encodes CASSLRFEGDTQYF.

The table lists this clonotype with many counts. The rearrangement links TRBV7-2 to TRBJ2-5, with D maybe TRBD2 (7 bases). Germline CDR1 SGHTA, CDR2 FQGNSA. The CDR3 length is 14 residues. With 8 bases removed from V and 7 bases from J, the gap between germline ends came to 20 bases. The DNA for the CDR3 is TGTGCCAGCGAAGTAGCGGGTCGGGGGGCGACCCAGTACTTC. This gives the protein CASEVAGRGATQYF.

In this sample, this clonotype turned up a few times. The rearrangement links TRBV20-1 to TRBJ2-7, with TRBD1 identical over 11 bases. Germline V gene sequence: CDR1 DFQATT, CDR2 SNEGSKA (reference sequence). J gave up 3 bases and V 3 bases, and 10 bases lay outside the gene matches. This CDR3 is 16 amino acids long. The CDR3 nucleotides are TGCAGTGCTAGCCTTAGTACGGGACAGGGGGTCTACGAGCAGTACTTC. Residues: CSASLSTGQGVYEQYF.

The chain uses TRBV9 and TRBJ2-3; 9 bases match TRBD1. CDR1 and CDR2 (germline): SGDLS, YYNGEE. The CDR3 is made up of 15 amino acids. The junction had 9 bases not matched to a gene; V was cut back by 4 bases and J by 6 bases. CDR3 region: CASSMQQGAGDTQYF. The CDR3 bases are TGTGCCAGCAGCATGCAACAGGGGGCAGGCGATACGCAGTATTTT.

This clonotype was seen more than once but under ten times. CDR3 sequence reads: CATRHIDTQYF. CDR3 coding DNA: TGTGCCACCAGGCACATCGATACGCAGTATTTT. V usage is TRBV24-1 and J usage is TRBJ2-3; D is unclear. Germline loops: CDR1 KGHDR, CDR2 SFDVKD. The CDR3 runs to 11 residues. The germline V and J ends were trimmed by 7 bases and 6 bases, with 7 bases remaining between them.

This clonotype has more than one count but fewer than ten. This chain links TRBV3-2 with TRBJ2-7; the D call in the table, TRBD1, was not verified against the DNA. TRBV3-2 is a pseudogene. The CDR3 totals 16 residues. The CDR3 reads CASSQDPEPRGDEQYF. The CDR3 coding sequence is TGTGCCAGCAGCCAAGACCCTGAACCGAGGGGCGACGAGCAGTACTTC.